These T cell receptor beta chains were read from a single sample in a study of T cell changes during pregnancy in multiple sclerosis. This table comes from immunoSEQ multiplex PCR, and its TCRdb copy is limited to in-frame clones, with some not included. The sample holds fewer than 75,000 clones, approximately 90% seen once. The material sequenced was peripheral blood, taken after pregnancy. The receptors were gathered from a female donor in good health, enrolled as a control in a pregnancy study. Each CDR3 is given with its conserved first and last residue. The D gene is left open where the match is weak. Rows may omit the clone size; those that give it use once, few, many or a size class.

.,TRBD2,TRBJ2-1,TRBV7-2,TGTGCCAGCAGCTTAATCGGGAGGGCTGGGAACAATGAGCAGTTCTTC,CASSLIGRAGNNEQFF
.,TRBD1,TRBJ2-2,TRBV5-5,TGTGCCAGCAGCTTGCAGGGGGCGATTAACACCGGGGAGCTGTTTTTT,CASSLQGAINTGELFF
.,TRBD1,TRBJ1-1,TRBV18,TGTGCCAGCTCACAGGGACAGGATGGCACTGAAGCTTTCTTT,CASSQGQDGTEAFF
.,.,TRBJ1-3,TRBV2,TGTGCCAGCAGCCCATCTGAGGGAAACACCATATATTTT,CASSPSEGNTIYF
.,TRBD2,TRBJ2-3,TRBV30,TGTGCCTTAGCGGGGGTTACAGATACGCAGTATTTT,CALAGVTDTQYF
.,TRBD1,TRBJ1-1,TRBV7-2,TGTGCCAGCAGCCCCGGGACAGGGAACGAAGCTTTCTTT,CASSPGTGNEAFF
.,.,TRBJ1-5,TRBV7-2,TGTGCCAGCAGCGGCGCAGGGGGCAATCAGCCCCAGCATTTT,CASSGAGGNQPQHF
.,TRBD1,TRBJ2-5,TRBV10-3,TGTGCCTCCCGGGACAGACAAGAGACCCAGTACTTC,CASRDRQETQYF
.,TRBD1,TRBJ2-3,TRBV6-5,TGTGCCAGCAGTTCGGGACAGGGGGCTGTTGCAGATACGCAGTATTTT,CASSSGQGAVADTQYF
.,TRBD1,TRBJ2-2,TRBV30,TGTGCCTGGAAGGGGGGACAGGGGTACACCGGGGAGCTGTTTTTT,CAWKGGQGYTGELFF
.,TRBD1,TRBJ2-5,TRBV9,TGTGCCAGCAGCGTAGGGGGGACAGGGGTGGAGACCCAGTACTTC,CASSVGGTGVETQYF
.,.,TRBJ2-2,TRBV7-2,TGTGCCAGCAGCTTTGACAGGTCCCTTAACACCGGGGAGCTGTTTTTT,CASSFDRSLNTGELFF
.,TRBD1,TRBJ1-1,TRBV7-2,TGTGCCAGCAGCTACGGACAGGCTGAAGCTTTCTTT,CASSYGQAEAFF
.,.,TRBJ2-3,TRBV29-1,TGCAGCGTTGAAGATCAGTACAGGGGGGGGACAGATACGCAGTATTTT,CSVEDQYRGGTDTQYF
.,.,TRBJ1-2,TRBV5-1,TGCGCCAGCAGCTTGGACGGTACGAACGGAGGGAAATCAACCTTC,CASSLDGTNGGKSTF
.,.,TRBJ2-1,TRBV25-1,TGTGCCACCCACTCGGGGACAAATTACAATGAGCAGTTCTTC,CATHSGTNYNEQFF
.,TRBD1,TRBJ1-2,TRBV5-1,TGCGCCAGCAGCAGTCACAGGGGGGACTATGGCTACACCTTC,CASSSHRGDYGYTF
.,.,TRBJ2-7,TRBV11-3,TGTGCCAGCAGCTTAGCGCCAGGGCAGGGCGAGCAGTACTTC,CASSLAPGQGEQYF
.,.,TRBJ1-2,TRBV23-1,TGCGCCAGCACTAAGGAGGGGTCAGCTAACTATGGCTACACCTTC,CASTKEGSANYGYTF
once,.,TRBJ2-1,TRBV6-6,TGTGCCAGCAGTTCCCCAGAGGGCCTACGGTTCTTC,CASSSPEGLRFF
.,.,TRBJ2-2,TRBV11-3,TGTGCCAGCAGCTACACGAAAACCGGGGAGCTGTTTTTT,CASSYTKTGELFF
once,.,TRBJ2-7,TRBV4-2,TGTGCCAGCAGCCAAGATCAAGCGAGCTACGAGCAGTACTTC,CASSQDQASYEQYF
.,TRBD2,TRBJ2-1,TRBV19,TGTGCCAGTAGTATAACTAGCGGGGGAAATGAGCAGTTCTTC,CASSITSGGNEQFF
.,TRBD1,TRBJ1-2,TRBV5-6,TGCGCCAGCAGCCTTACCAGGGACAGGGTCTCCTATGGCTACACCTTC,CASSLTRDRVSYGYTF
.,.,TRBJ1-5,TRBV7-8,TGTGCCAGCAGCCACTGGGGGGGCAGGAATGGCAATCAGCCCCAGCATTTT,CASSHWGGRNGNQPQHF
.,.,TRBJ2-1,TRBV20-1,TGCAGTGCTAGAGAGGGGGGACAGTGGTTCTTC,CSAREGGQWFF
.,.,TRBJ1-2,TRBV5-4,TGTGCCAGCAGCTTAGCAACAGGGTGGGGGGGCTACACCTTC,CASSLATGWGGYTF
.,TRBD1,TRBJ1-1,TRBV6-5,TGTGCCAGCAGTTACGACAGGGAAGCTGAAGCTTTCTTT,CASSYDREAEAFF
.,TRBD1,TRBJ2-1,TRBV18,TGTGCCAGCTCACCAGTACAGGGGGACAATGAGCAGTTCTTC,CASSPVQGDNEQFF
once,TRBD2,TRBJ2-1,TRBV5-4,TGTGCCAGCAGCTTGGAGACTAGCGGGAGTAATGAGCAGTTCTTC,CASSLETSGSNEQFF
.,TRBD2,TRBJ2-5,TRBV29-1,TGCAGCGTTGATACCTCCGGGACTAGCGGTGAAGAGACCCAGTACTTC,CSVDTSGTSGEETQYF
.,.,TRBJ2-2,TRBV2,TGTGCCAGCAGTGGGGGGGCCGGGGGGACGAACACCGGGGAGCTGTTTTTT,CASSGGAGGTNTGELFF
.,TRBD1,TRBJ1-1,TRBV4-1,TGCGCCAGCAGCCAGACAGGGATCACTGAAGCTTTCTTT,CASSQTGITEAFF
.,.,TRBJ2-1,TRBV7-3,TGTGCCAGCAGCCCCGGGAGCTATCTTTTGTTCTTC,CASSPGSYLLFF
once,.,TRBJ1-1,TRBV5-4,TGTGCCAGCAGCGTGACAGCCATGAACACTGAAGCTTTCTTT,CASSVTAMNTEAFF
.,.,TRBJ1-2,TRBV25-1,TGTGCCAGCAGTGATTATTCGCGGAAGGGGGACTATGGCTACACCTTC,CASSDYSRKGDYGYTF
.,TRBD1,TRBJ1-1,TRBV7-2,TGTGCCAGCAGCTTCCCGGGACAGGGGATGAACACTGAAGCTTTCTTT,CASSFPGQGMNTEAFF
.,TRBD2,TRBJ2-1,TRBV28,TGTGCCAGCAGTACCGGAGGGACTAGCGGGAGGTACAATGAGCAGTTCTTC,CASSTGGTSGRYNEQFF
once,TRBD2,TRBJ2-7,TRBV18,TGTGCCACATCGACCGGGGGGGGATACGAGCAGTACTTC,CATSTGGGYEQYF
once,TRBD1,TRBJ2-3,TRBV7-9,TGTGCCAGCAGCTTCGAGGGGGCCACAGATACGCAGTATTTT,CASSFEGATDTQYF
.,TRBD1,TRBJ1-1,TRBV6-5,TGTGCCAGCAGCCGCGGACAGGATAAGGCTTTCTTT,CASSRGQDKAFF